This TCR beta chain was documented in a study of CD8+ T cells in alopecia areata listed by TCRdb under 2018. With respect to the entire study: The treated patients took part in an open-label pilot trial in which moderate-to-severe alopecia areata was treated with oral tofacitinib at 5 to 10 mg twice daily. To study T cell clonal expansion in alopecia areata, the researchers applied high-throughput TCRbeta sequencing to both the C3H/HeJ mouse model and human patients. TCRbeta CDR3 regions were amplified by immunoSEQ multiplex PCR using 35 Vbeta forward and 13 Jbeta reverse primers. Disease severity in treated patients was measured with the SALT score, which quantifies the percentage of affected scalp surface area. Patients stayed on tofacitinib for 6 to 18 months and then had 6 months of follow-up off drug so that delayed response and recurrence could be assessed. Human TCRbeta sequencing covered scalp tissue and sorted CD4+ and CD8+ peripheral blood T cells from patchy and totalis/universalis alopecia areata patients and healthy controls. Scalp clonality was compared among normal scalp (n=4), patchy alopecia areata scalp (n=8), and alopecia totalis/universalis scalp (n=8). Biopsies were taken from tofacitinib-treated patients at baseline and at 4 and 24 weeks of treatment, and a later scalp biopsy was taken in several of the tofacitinib-treated patients. RNA was extracted with the PAXgene miRNA kit for fixed scalp, the miRNeasy kit for PBMCs, and the RNeasy kit for mouse skin. Overall study results and their limits: Compared with normal scalp, lesional scalp had higher clonality and more expanded CD8+ clones, particularly in alopecia totalis/universalis, a pattern that suggests antigenic drive. Because the treated cohort was small and included a single nonresponder, larger studies are needed to assess links between baseline CD8+ expansion and response. Tofacitinib significantly lowered scalp clonality and the number of expanded CD8+ clones among the top 100 scalp clones. Scalp TCR repertoire analysis is complicated because resident alphabeta T cells in normal human skin are also sequenced, whereas mouse skin is dominated by gammadelta T cells. Compared with mice, TCR sequences shared between patients were less clear, possibly partly because of HLA diversity across the patient population. Many expanded lesional clones persisted in scalp and blood during tofacitinib treatment, which may partly explain relapse after stopping treatment.

This clone came up many times. Its antigen remains undetermined. No quality values exist for individual bases; no much larger clone is one base distant. The sample's time point label, in plain terms: around 26 weeks on oral tofacitinib. The sample's treatment or condition label is to be understood as: oral pan-JAK inhibitor, 5-10 mg twice daily. Peripheral blood and lesional scalp punch biopsies were obtained from patients with alopecia areata. PBMCs were separated by density centrifugation and stained for CD3, CD4 and CD8, after which CD4+ and CD8+ T cells were sorted on a FACSAria. The method behind the library was the immunoSEQ multiplex PCR assay. For TCR sequencing, RNA was extracted from every sample and reverse transcribed into cDNA to serve as template. SuperScript III was used to make first-strand cDNA, primed with a 2:1 mix of oligo-dT and random hexamers. A synthetic immune receptor repertoire was used to gauge amplification bias, and whatever bias remained was removed computationally. As for the original processing: After raw reads were preprocessed to remove errors, the CDR3 was defined following IMGT conventions as running from the conserved cysteine to phenylalanine. Clonality was computed as 1 minus the Shannon entropy, with the entropy normalized by log2 of the number of productive unique TCRs. Whether scalp clones were CD4 or CD8 was inferred by matching scalp TCRbeta sequences against CD4 and CD8 repertoires sorted from blood. As stored in TCRdb, this immuneACCESS dataset retains in-frame rearrangements with V and J assigned. A fraction of the clones does not appear; measured against another copy, unresolved V genes explain less than half of the discrepancy, and the remainder lacks a known reason. The V and J calls and the clone size are those of that table, but D and trimming were determined from the DNA. This sample comprises 150,000 to 200,000 clones, around three fifths of them detected only once. Clones ranked in the top ten supply roughly 12% of the sample.

Relative to germline, V is 6 bases shorter and J is 1 base shorter, with 16 bases between their ends. The CDR3 sequence holds 15 residues, the cysteine and phenylalanine included. Here the CDR3 DNA is all that survives: 45 bases in frame from base 1. The germline V gene supplies CDR1 SQVTM and CDR2 ANQGSEA. The starting material was CD8+ T cells sorted from blood, obtained at week 24, from a patient treated with tofacitinib. Rearrangement joined TRBV29-1 to TRBJ2-1; TRBD1 is a possible D gene, resting on 5 matching bases. The TCR originated in a human donor with alopecia areata. The CDR3 region reads CSVLGAHPSYNEQFF. At the DNA level, the sequence is TGCAGCGTCCTTGGGGCCCACCCTTCCTACAATGAGCAGTTCTTC.